Included here is one T cell receptor beta chain sequence, with context. Its target is not known. The data were obtained in a study of cytomegalovirus exposure and HLA in healthy donors. General study points: While the bulk of TCR sequences proved rare, some public TCRs turned up in many donors. Subsequent analysis showed first-cohort TCR clusters tending to co-occur in around 110 validation repertoires. Cytomegalovirus association was listed for under 200 TCR beta chains.

Using immunoSEQ multiplex PCR, the repertoire was profiled, and TCRdb retains in-frame clones only, with some absent. The sample lists some 150,000 clones; 88% were seen once. The donors were members of the validation cohort, which comprised 120 subjects and was separate from the first cohort of fewer than 700 subjects. CDR1 and CDR2 from the germline V gene are MNHEY and SMNVEV (reference sequence). The CDR3 extends over 15 amino acids. The ends lost 1 base at V and 1 base at J; junction bases unmatched: 4. The sample taken for sequencing was PBMCs. The chain joins TRBV27 to TRBJ2-7; the match to TRBD2 covers 7 bases. The clonotype comes from a man younger than 35 in good health and CMV-seronegative. This CDR3 reads CASSLWASGSYEQYF. The DNA of the CDR3 is TGTGCCAGCAGTTTATGGGCTAGCGGATCCTACGAGCAGTACTTC.